The following is a T cell receptor beta chain sequence with its context. Sequencing was performed with immunoSEQ multiplex PCR; in TCRdb, only in-frame clones are kept and a portion is missing. The repertoire includes fewer than 15,000 clones, over 70% of them detected once, and roughly 13% sits in the top ten. These data come from a study of technical replicates of blood from several donors. The sample taken for sequencing was PBMCs. This TCR came from a human donor in good health.

The DNA for the CDR3 is TGCGCCAGCAGCTTGGGACAGAACTATGGCTACACCTTC. Translating it yields CASSLGQNYGYTF. The chain employs TRBV5-1 and TRBJ1-2; TRBD1 might be the D (5 bases). The CDR3 has 13 amino acids. Per the germline V gene, CDR1 is SGHRS and CDR2 is YFSETQ. Between the trimmed V and J ends, which lost 0 bases and 2 bases, there was a span of 5 bases.